Described below is a single TCR beta chain sequence and its context. Its antigen is currently unknown. The sample comes from a study of OX40 agonist ivuxolimab in advanced cancers. Study-wide results and limits: Low normalized T-cell clonal expansion was additionally recorded for some nonresponders. Partial responders dosed at 0.1-3.0 mg/kg displayed clonal expansion ranking among the lowest.

The germline V gene encodes CDR1 LNHNV and CDR2 YYDKDF (reference sequence). This CDR3 comprises 16 residues. Trimming took off 2 bases at V and 0 bases at J, with 14 bases between the two ends. TCRdb keeps only in-frame clones here, not all; method: immunoSEQ multiplex PCR. The repertoire holds 90,000 to 100,000 clones, with around 96% as singletons. This receptor was identified in an adult with an advanced solid tumor such as melanoma, head and neck, liver or kidney cancer. The chain links TRBV15 to TRBJ2-7, with D possibly TRBD1 on 6 matching bases. The input for sequencing was CD4+ or CD8+ T cells sorted from blood, taken in a trial of the OX40 agonist ivuxolimab. Here the CDR3 reads CATSRNRVLSSYEQYF. Here the CDR3 DNA reads TGTGCCACCAGCAGAAACAGGGTCTTGAGCTCCTACGAGCAGTACTTC.